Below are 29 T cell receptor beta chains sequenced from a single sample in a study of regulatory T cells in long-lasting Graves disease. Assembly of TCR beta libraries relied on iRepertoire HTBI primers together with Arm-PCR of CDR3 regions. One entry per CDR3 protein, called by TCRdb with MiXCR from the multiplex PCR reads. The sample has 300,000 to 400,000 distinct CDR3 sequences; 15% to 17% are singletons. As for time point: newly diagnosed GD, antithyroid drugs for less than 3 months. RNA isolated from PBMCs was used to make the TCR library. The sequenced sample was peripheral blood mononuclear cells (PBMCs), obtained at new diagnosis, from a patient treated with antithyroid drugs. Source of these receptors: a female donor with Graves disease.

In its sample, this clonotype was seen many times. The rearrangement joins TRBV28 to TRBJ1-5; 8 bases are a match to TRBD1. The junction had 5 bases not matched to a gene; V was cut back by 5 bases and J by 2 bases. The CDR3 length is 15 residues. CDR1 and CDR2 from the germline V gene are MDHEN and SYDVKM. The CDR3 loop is CASSMTGAGNQPQHF. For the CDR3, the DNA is TGTGCCAGCAGTATGACAGGGGCAGGCAATCAGCCCCAGCATTTT.

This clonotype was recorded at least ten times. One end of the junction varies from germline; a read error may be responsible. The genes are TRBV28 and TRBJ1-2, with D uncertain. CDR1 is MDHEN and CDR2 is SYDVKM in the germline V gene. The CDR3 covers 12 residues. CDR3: CAGSTQESGYTF. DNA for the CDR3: TGTGCCGGCAGTACCCAGGAATCTGGCTACACCTTC.

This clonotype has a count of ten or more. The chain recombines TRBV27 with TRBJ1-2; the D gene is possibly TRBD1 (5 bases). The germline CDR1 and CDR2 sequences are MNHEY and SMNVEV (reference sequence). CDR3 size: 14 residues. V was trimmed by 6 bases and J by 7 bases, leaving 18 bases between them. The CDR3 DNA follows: TGTGCCAGCAGGACCGGGGGGGGTGCGCGTGGCTACACCTTC. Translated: CASRTGGGARGYTF.

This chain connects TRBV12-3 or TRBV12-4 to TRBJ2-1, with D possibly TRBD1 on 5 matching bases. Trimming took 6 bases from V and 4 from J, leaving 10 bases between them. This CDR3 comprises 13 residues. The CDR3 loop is CASRLTAYNEQFF. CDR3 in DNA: TGTGCCAGCAGATTGACAGCATACAATGAGCAGTTCTTC.

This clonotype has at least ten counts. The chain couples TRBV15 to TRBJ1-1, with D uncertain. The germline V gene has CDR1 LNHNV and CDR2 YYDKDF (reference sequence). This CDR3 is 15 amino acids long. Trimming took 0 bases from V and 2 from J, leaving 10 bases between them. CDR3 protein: CATSRETQFNTEAFF. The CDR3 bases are TGTGCCACCAGCAGAGAAACCCAATTCAACACTGAAGCTTTCTTT.

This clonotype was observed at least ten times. The CDR3 region is CASSLLQGAVVQPQHF. In DNA, the CDR3 is TGTGCCAGCAGTTTGCTACAGGGGGCGGTCGTTCAGCCCCAGCATTTT. The chain carries TRBV6-2 or TRBV6-3 and TRBJ1-5; 9 bases map to TRBD1. After removal of 4 bases from V and 6 bases from J, the junction contained 10 bases not matched to a gene. The CDR3 is 16 residues long. CDR1 is MNHEY, CDR2 SVGEGT, per germline.

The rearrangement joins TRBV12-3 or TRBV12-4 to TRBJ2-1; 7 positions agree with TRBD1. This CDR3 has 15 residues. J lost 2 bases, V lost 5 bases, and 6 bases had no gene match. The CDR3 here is CASSRNQGAYNEQFF. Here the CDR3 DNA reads TGTGCCAGCAGTCGAAATCAGGGGGCCTACAATGAGCAGTTCTTC.

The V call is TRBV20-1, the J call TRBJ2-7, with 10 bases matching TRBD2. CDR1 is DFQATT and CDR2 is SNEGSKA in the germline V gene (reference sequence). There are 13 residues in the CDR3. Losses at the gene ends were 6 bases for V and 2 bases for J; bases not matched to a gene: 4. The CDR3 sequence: CSARTSGPYEQYF. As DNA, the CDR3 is TGCAGTGCCAGGACTAGCGGACCCTACGAGCAGTACTTC.

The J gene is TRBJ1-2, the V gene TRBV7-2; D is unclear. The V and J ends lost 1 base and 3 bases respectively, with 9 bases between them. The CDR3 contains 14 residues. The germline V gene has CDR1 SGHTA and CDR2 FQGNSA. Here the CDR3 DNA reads TGTGCCAGCAGCTTAGATCCACGGGACTATGGCTACACCTTC. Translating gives CASSLDPRDYGYTF. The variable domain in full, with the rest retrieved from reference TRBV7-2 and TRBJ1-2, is GAGVSQSPSNKVTEKGKDVELRCDPISGHTALYWYRQSLGQGLEFLIYFQGNSAPDKSGLPSDRFSAERTGGSVSTLTIQRTQQEDSAVYLCASSLDPRDYGYTFGSGTRLTVV.

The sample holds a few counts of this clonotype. CDR3 sequence: CASSAYSGDSGANVLTF. CDR3 in DNA: TGTGCCAGCAGCGCTTATAGCGGGGACTCTGGGGCCAACGTCCTGACTTTC. The chain is built from TRBV3-1 and TRBJ2-6; 8 bases are a match to TRBD2. CDR1 and CDR2 (germline): LGHDT, YNNKEL (reference sequence). V was pared by 5 bases and J by 0 bases, with 6 bases of the junction left unmatched. The CDR3 consists of 17 residues.

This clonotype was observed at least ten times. CDR3 region: CSASGHRTREGSGNTIYF. The DNA for the CDR3 is TGCAGTGCCTCGGGGCACCGAACCCGAGAGGGCTCTGGAAACACCATATATTTT. The chain links TRBV20-1 to TRBJ1-3; D is perhaps TRBD1 (5 bases). The CDR3 is 18 amino acids. Germline V gene lookup returns CDR1 DFQATT and CDR2 SNEGSKA (reference sequence). Trimming pared 6 bases from V and 0 bases from J, leaving 24 bases between.

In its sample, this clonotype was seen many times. CDR3 sequence (DNA): TGCGCCAGCAGCTCCCTATTGCGGGGACAGGGTTTACACAATGAGCAGTTCTTC. Encoded protein: CASSSLLRGQGLHNEQFF. The chain has TRBV4-1 and TRBJ2-1; 9 bases align to TRBD1. Germline V gene data show CDR1 as MGHRA and CDR2 as YSYEKL. This CDR3 spans 18 amino acids. V gave up 5 bases and J gave up 5 bases; unmatched junction bases: 16.

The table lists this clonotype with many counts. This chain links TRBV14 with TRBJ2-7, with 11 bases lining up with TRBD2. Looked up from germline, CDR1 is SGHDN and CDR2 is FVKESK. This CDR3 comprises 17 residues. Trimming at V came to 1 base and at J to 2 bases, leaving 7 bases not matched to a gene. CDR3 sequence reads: CASSQASSGRSTYEQYF. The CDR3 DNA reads TGTGCCAGCAGCCAAGCTTCTAGCGGGAGGAGCACCTACGAGCAGTACTTC.

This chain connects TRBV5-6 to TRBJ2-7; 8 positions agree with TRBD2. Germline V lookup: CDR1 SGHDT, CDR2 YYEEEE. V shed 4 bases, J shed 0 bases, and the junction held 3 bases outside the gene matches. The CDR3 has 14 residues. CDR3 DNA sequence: TGTGCCAGCAGCGCCGGGACTAGCTCCTACGAGCAGTACTTC. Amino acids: CASSAGTSSYEQYF.

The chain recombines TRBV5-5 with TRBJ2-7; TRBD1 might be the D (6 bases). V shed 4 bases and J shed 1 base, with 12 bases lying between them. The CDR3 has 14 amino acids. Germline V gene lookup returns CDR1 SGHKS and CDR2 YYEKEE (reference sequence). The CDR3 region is CASSIHRESYEQYF. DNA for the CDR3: TGTGCCAGCAGCATCCACAGGGAATCCTACGAGCAGTACTTC.

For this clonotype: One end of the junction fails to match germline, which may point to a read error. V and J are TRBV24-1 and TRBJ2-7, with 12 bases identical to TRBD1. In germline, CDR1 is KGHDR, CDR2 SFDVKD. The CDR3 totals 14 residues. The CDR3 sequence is CATSAGQGAYGQYF. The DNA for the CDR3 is TGTGCCACCAGTGCGGGACAGGGGGCCTACGGGCAGTACTTC.

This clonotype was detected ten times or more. The CDR3 loop is CASSLNGEAFF. For the CDR3, the DNA is TGTGCCAGCAGTTTAAATGGTGAAGCTTTCTTT. The chain uses TRBV28 and TRBJ1-1; D unclear. This CDR3 is built from 11 residues. Germline V lookup: CDR1 MDHEN, CDR2 SYDVKM. V gave up 2 bases and J gave up 7 bases, with 5 bases separating them.

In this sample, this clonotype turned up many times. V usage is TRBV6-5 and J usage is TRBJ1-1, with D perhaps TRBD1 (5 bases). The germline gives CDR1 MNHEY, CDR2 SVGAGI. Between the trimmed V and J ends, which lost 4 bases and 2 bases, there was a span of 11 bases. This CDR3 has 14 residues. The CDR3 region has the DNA TGTGCCAGCAGTTCACAGGTCCTCAACACTGAAGCTTTCTTT. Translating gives CASSSQVLNTEAFF.

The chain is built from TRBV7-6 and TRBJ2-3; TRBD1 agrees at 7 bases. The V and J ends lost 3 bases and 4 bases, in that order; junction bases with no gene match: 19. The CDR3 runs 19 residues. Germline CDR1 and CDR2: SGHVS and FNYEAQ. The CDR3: CASSFSTGDDEGDADTQYF. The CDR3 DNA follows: TGTGCCAGCAGCTTTTCTACAGGGGATGATGAGGGAGACGCAGATACGCAGTATTTT.

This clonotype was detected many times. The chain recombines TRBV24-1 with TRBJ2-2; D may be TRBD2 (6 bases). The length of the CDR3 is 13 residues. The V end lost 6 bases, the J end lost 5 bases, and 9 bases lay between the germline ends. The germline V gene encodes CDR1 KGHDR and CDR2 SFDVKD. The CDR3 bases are TGTGCCACCAGTCGGGAGTCTACCGGGGAGCTGTTTTTT. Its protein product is CATSRESTGELFF.

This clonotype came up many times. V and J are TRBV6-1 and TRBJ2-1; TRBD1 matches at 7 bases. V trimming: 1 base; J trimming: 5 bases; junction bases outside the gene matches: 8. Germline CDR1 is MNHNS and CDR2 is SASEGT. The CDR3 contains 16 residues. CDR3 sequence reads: CASSEVQGVEDNEQFF. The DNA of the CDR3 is TGTGCCAGCAGTGAAGTTCAGGGGGTTGAGGACAATGAGCAGTTCTTC.

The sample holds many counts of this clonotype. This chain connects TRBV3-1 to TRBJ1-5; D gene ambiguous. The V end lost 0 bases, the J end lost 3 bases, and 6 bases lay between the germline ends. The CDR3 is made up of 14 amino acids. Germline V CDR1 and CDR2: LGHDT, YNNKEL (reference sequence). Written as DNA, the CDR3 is TGTGCCAGCAGCCAAGAGGAGATCAATCAGCCCCAGCATTTT. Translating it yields CASSQEEINQPQHF.

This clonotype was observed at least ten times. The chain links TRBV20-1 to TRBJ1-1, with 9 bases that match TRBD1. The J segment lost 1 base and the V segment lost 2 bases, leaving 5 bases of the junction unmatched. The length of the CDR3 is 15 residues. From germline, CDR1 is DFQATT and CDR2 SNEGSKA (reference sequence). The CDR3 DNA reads TGCAGTGCTAGAATGATACAGGGGGCGAACACTGAAGCTTTCTTT. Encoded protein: CSARMIQGANTEAFF.

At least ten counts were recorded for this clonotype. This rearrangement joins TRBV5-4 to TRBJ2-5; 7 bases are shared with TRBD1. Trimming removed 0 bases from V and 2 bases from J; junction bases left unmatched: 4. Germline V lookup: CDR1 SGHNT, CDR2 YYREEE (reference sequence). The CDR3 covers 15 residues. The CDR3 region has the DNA TGTGCCAGCAGCTTGGGGGACAGTTTTCAAGAGACCCAGTACTTC. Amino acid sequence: CASSLGDSFQETQYF.

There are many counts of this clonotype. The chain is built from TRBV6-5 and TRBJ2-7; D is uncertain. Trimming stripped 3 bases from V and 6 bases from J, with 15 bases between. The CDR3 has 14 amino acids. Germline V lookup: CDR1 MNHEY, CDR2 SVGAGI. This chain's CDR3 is CASSYGRPAREQYF. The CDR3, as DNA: TGTGCCAGCAGTTATGGCAGGCCGGCCCGCGAGCAGTACTTC.

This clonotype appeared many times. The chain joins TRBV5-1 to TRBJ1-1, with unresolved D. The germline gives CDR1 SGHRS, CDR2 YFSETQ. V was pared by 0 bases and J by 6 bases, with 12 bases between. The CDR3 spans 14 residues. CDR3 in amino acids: CASSLALGLPEAFF. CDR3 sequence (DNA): TGCGCCAGCAGCTTGGCTTTGGGCCTGCCTGAAGCTTTCTTT.

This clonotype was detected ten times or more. CDR3 coding DNA: TGTGCCAGCAGAACCCGGGACGGGAACTATGGCTACACCTTC. Residues: CASRTRDGNYGYTF. The chain has TRBV12-3 or TRBV12-4 and TRBJ1-2; TRBD1 might be the D (5 bases). The CDR3 runs to 14 residues. V dropped 6 bases and J dropped 2 bases, with 13 bases sitting between them.

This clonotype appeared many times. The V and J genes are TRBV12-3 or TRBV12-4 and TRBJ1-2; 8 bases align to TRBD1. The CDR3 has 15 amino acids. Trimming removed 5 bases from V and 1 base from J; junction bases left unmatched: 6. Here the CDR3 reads CASSPYRGNNYGYTF. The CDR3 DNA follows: TGTGCCAGCAGTCCCTACAGGGGGAATAACTATGGCTACACCTTC.

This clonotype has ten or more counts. CDR3 bases: TGTGCCACCTTAATCCTCCAGGGCAATCAGCCCCAGCATTTT. Protein sequence: CATLILQGNQPQHF. The rearrangement joins TRBV24-1 to TRBJ1-5; the D is unclear. The CDR3 runs to 14 residues. CDR1 and CDR2 (germline): KGHDR, SFDVKD. Trimming removed 9 bases at V and 2 bases at J, with 13 bases between.